This TCR beta chain stems from a study of CD8+CD57+ T cells in acquired aplastic anemia. Turning to the study itself: Each DNA sample taken from sorted CD4+ and CD8+ cells came to 2.5 to 4 ug on average.

This clonotype was seen at least ten times. V was trimmed by 5 bases and J by 11 bases, leaving 9 bases between them. The germline CDR1 and CDR2 sequences are KGHDR and SFDVKD. CDR3 length: 11 amino acids. Patients who underwent sequencing had shown CD8+CD57+ cell expansion by flow cytometry. TCR beta VDJ and CDR3 profiling used genomic DNA as template. TCRdb passed the reads through MiXCR, listing each CDR3 protein once. The sample includes under 150,000 distinct CDR3 sequences, approximately 36% of them seen just once. This sequence was found in a human donor with aplastic anemia. The chain carries TRBV24-1 and TRBJ1-5, with a possible D match to TRBD1 (5 bases). The specimen sequenced was sorted CD4+, CD8+, or CD8+CD57+ T cells (not recorded which) from PBMCs. In DNA form, the CDR3 reads TGTGCCACCAGTGGGGGGGGGGCCCAGCATTTT. Protein: CATSGGGAQHF.